These T cell receptor beta chains were read from a single sample in a study of blood T cell repertoires in COVID-19. The protocol was immunoSEQ multiplex PCR, while the TCRdb copy is restricted to in-frame clones and leaves out a portion. The sample has just over 200,000 clones; roughly 80% are singletons. The sequenced material came from peripheral blood. These receptors came from a woman aged 70 to 79 with acute or convalescent COVID-19. Both conserved end residues are part of each CDR3. A D gene is named only where the DNA matches it firmly. Not all rows give a size; the values are once, few, many and, for expanded clones, a class.

v_call	d_call	clone_size	j_call	cdr3_nt	cdr3_aa
TRBV9	NA	once	TRBJ1-1	TGTGCCAGCAGCGTAGGACAGGAGACCCCTTACGCTTTCTTT	CASSVGQETPYAFF
TRBV28	TRBD1	NA	TRBJ1-6	TGTGCCAGCAGTTCCCCGGGACAGGGATTTTCACCCCTCCACTTT	CASSSPGQGFSPLHF
TRBV24-1	TRBD1	NA	TRBJ2-2	TGTGCCACCGGCGGGACAGGGGGCACCGGGGAGCTGTTTTTT	CATGGTGGTGELFF
TRBV6-1	NA	once	TRBJ2-7	TGTGCCAGCAGTGAAGTTCTAGCTTCCGAGCAGTACTTC	CASSEVLASEQYF
TRBV5-1	TRBD2	few	TRBJ2-3	TGCGCCAGCAGCTTCGGGACTAGCGGAATAGATACGCAGTATTTT	CASSFGTSGIDTQYF
TRBV30	NA	NA	TRBJ2-6	TGTGCCTGTCGCTCTGGGGCCAACGTCCTGACTTTC	CACRSGANVLTF
TRBV18	NA	once	TRBJ2-7	TGTGCCAGCTCATCTGCTGGGGACCAGGGAGGTTACGAGCAGTACTTC	CASSSAGDQGGYEQYF
TRBV28	TRBD1	NA	TRBJ1-4	TGTGCCAGCAGAGAAGGGGGCGATAATGAAAAACTGTTTTTT	CASREGGDNEKLFF
TRBV28	TRBD1	NA	TRBJ1-1	TGTGCCAGCAGTTTAGACCAGCAGGGGGACACTGAAGCTTTCTTT	CASSLDQQGDTEAFF
TRBV6-5	TRBD2	NA	TRBJ2-7	TGTGCCAGCACCTCTAGCGGGAGGTCCTACGAGCAGTACTTC	CASTSSGRSYEQYF
TRBV7-2	TRBD2	NA	TRBJ2-1	TGTGCCAGCAGCTATCTTGGGGCTAGCGGGAGTTTCAATGAGCAGTTCTTC	CASSYLGASGSFNEQFF
TRBV2	NA	NA	TRBJ1-5	TGTGCCAGCGGTCCTGGGGCTTTACATCAGCCCCAGCATTTT	CASGPGALHQPQHF
TRBV25-1	NA	NA	TRBJ1-1	TGTGCCAGCAGTGACATTAGGGGTAGCACTGAAGCTTTCTTT	CASSDIRGSTEAFF
TRBV9	TRBD2	NA	TRBJ2-1	TGTGCCAGCAGCGTAGGCCTAGCGGGAGCTAACAATGAGCAGTTCTTC	CASSVGLAGANNEQFF
TRBV6-1	TRBD2	once	TRBJ2-1	TGTGCCAGCAGTGAAACCTTAGCGGGTGGTTGGGATGAGCAGTTCTTC	CASSETLAGGWDEQFF
TRBV30	NA	NA	TRBJ1-2	TGTGCCTGGAGTGTTGGAGGTCGTCTGTACGGCTACACCTTC	CAWSVGGRLYGYTF
TRBV6-5	TRBD2	NA	TRBJ2-7	TGTGCCAGCAGTCGACTAGCGGGAGGGCCTGACGAGCAGTACTTC	CASSRLAGGPDEQYF
TRBV28	TRBD1	NA	TRBJ1-5	TGTGCCAGCAGTTTTGGGACAGCCTACAATCAGCCCCAGCATTTT	CASSFGTAYNQPQHF
TRBV11-2	TRBD2	NA	TRBJ2-7	TGTGCCAGCAGCTTACAGCTAGCGGGAGGCGACTACGAGCAGTACTTC	CASSLQLAGGDYEQYF
TRBV4-1	TRBD2	NA	TRBJ2-1	TGCGCCAGCAGCCCCGGCCGCGGGCTAGCGGGGATAAGCTCCTACAATGAGCAGTTCTTC	CASSPGRGLAGISSYNEQFF
TRBV7-9	TRBD2	once	TRBJ2-7	TGTGCCAGCAGCTTAGCGGGACTAGCGGGAGAGTACTTC	CASSLAGLAGEYF
TRBV10-3	TRBD1	NA	TRBJ1-6	TGTGCCATCAGGGGGGGACAGACCTATAATTCACCCCTCCACTTT	CAIRGGQTYNSPLHF
TRBV7-2	TRBD1	few	TRBJ2-3	TGTGCCAGCAGCGGGACAGTAGTGGCAGATACGCAGTATTTT	CASSGTVVADTQYF
TRBV12-3/TRBV12-4	NA	NA	TRBJ1-2	TGTGCCAGCAGACGGAGCTCAGCTCGAGGCTACACCTTC	CASRRSSARGYTF
TRBV14	TRBD2	NA	TRBJ2-7	TGTGCCAGCAGCCAAAGTGGGCCAGGACTAGTCCCCTACGAGCAGTACTTC	CASSQSGPGLVPYEQYF
TRBV27	TRBD2	NA	TRBJ2-2	TGTGCCAGCAGTTCGGGACTATTAAACACCGGGGAGCTGTTTTTT	CASSSGLLNTGELFF
TRBV30	NA	NA	TRBJ2-7	TGTGCCTGGAGTGTTACAGCCTACGAGCAGTACTTC	CAWSVTAYEQYF
TRBV15	NA	NA	TRBJ1-6	TGTGCCACCAGCAGGGACGGGACTTCTAATTCACCCCTCCACTTT	CATSRDGTSNSPLHF
TRBV5-1	NA	few	TRBJ2-6	TGCGCCAGCAGCTTAGGAGCCTCTGGGGCCAACGTCCTGACTTTC	CASSLGASGANVLTF
TRBV9	NA	NA	TRBJ1-1	TGTGCCAGCAGCATCCGAGCCGACACTGAAGCTTTCTTT	CASSIRADTEAFF
TRBV12-5	TRBD1	few	TRBJ2-5	TGTGCTAGCGGGACAGGGGGTGTGGAGACCCAGTACTTC	CASGTGGVETQYF
TRBV11-1	NA	NA	TRBJ2-3	TGTGCCAGCAGCTTAACTCCAGCGTCGGATACGCAGTATTTT	CASSLTPASDTQYF
TRBV5-1	NA	NA	TRBJ2-2	TGCGCCAGCAGCCCCCGAGGGGGGGGAGACACCGGGGAGCTGTTTTTT	CASSPRGGGDTGELFF
TRBV5-1	NA	few	TRBJ2-1	TGCGCCAGCAGCACCATTAGCGGCGTAGACGAGAACAATGAGCAGTTCTTC	CASSTISGVDENNEQFF
TRBV29-1	TRBD2	NA	TRBJ2-3	TGCAGCGTTGAGGGACTAGCGGGACCAGATACGCAGTATTTT	CSVEGLAGPDTQYF
TRBV11-1	TRBD2	few	TRBJ2-3	TGTGCCAGCAGGCGCCGGGACTACGGCACAGATACGCAGTATTTT	CASRRRDYGTDTQYF
TRBV28	NA	NA	TRBJ2-7	TGTGCCAGCAGTCGGGCAGGGGATTTCTCCTACGAGCAGTACTTC	CASSRAGDFSYEQYF
TRBV5-1	TRBD2	few	TRBJ2-3	TGCGCCAGCGGACTAGCGGGAGGGCCGGGAACAGATACGCAGTATTTT	CASGLAGGPGTDTQYF
TRBV5-1	TRBD1	NA	TRBJ2-7	TGCGCCAGCAGCTTGGTGGGACAGGGAAACTACGAGCAGTACTTC	CASSLVGQGNYEQYF
TRBV2	NA	NA	TRBJ1-4	TGTGCCAGCTGGCCAGGCTCTAATGAAAAACTGTTTTTT	CASWPGSNEKLFF
TRBV23-1	TRBD1	NA	TRBJ2-1	TGCGCCAGCAGTCATGGTTCGGACAGGGAACACAATGAGCAGTTCTTC	CASSHGSDREHNEQFF
TRBV18	NA	few	TRBJ1-1	TGTGCCAGCTCGCAGATACAGGGAACAAACACTGAAGCTTTCTTT	CASSQIQGTNTEAFF
TRBV7-9	NA	NA	TRBJ2-1	TGTGCCAGCAGCTTACTCGCGGGAAGCTACAATGAGCAGTTCTTC	CASSLLAGSYNEQFF
TRBV28	NA	NA	TRBJ1-3	TGTGCCAGCAGTTTCAGGGTTCGATCTGGAAACACCATATATTTT	CASSFRVRSGNTIYF
TRBV28	NA	NA	TRBJ2-6	TGTGCCAGCAGGGGGCCAGGGGCCAACGTCCTGACTTTC	CASRGPGANVLTF
TRBV2	TRBD1	once	TRBJ1-1	TGTGCCAGCAGCAAGTCTATGGGACAGGGTTCCACTGAAGCTTTCTTT	CASSKSMGQGSTEAFF